This is a list of T cell receptor beta chains from one sample in a study of blood T cell repertoires in COVID-19. Produced via immunoSEQ multiplex PCR; TCRdb's table is partial and in-frame only. Here the sample spans about 200,000 clones, 85% to 90% being singletons. Sequencing was carried out using peripheral blood. The source is a woman between 65 and 79 years old with acute or convalescent COVID-19. Both conserved end residues are part of each CDR3. The D gene is left open where the match is weak. The listing skips clone size in some rows; elsewhere it reads once, few, many or a size class.

d_call: NA; j_call: TRBJ1-5; clone_size: NA; cdr3_length: 17; v_call: TRBV12-1; cdr3_nt: TGTGCCAGCAGCTTTGTAGACAGGGGAATAGGAGGTCAGCCCCAGCATTTT; cdr3_aa: CASSFVDRGIGGQPQHF
d_call: NA; j_call: TRBJ1-2; clone_size: NA; cdr3_length: 13; v_call: TRBV3-1/TRBV3-2; cdr3_nt: TGTGCCAGCAGCCAAGGGCGGGACTATGGCTACACCTTC; cdr3_aa: CASSQGRDYGYTF
d_call: TRBD2; j_call: TRBJ2-2; clone_size: NA; cdr3_length: 15; v_call: TRBV5-1; cdr3_nt: TGCGCCAGCAGCTTTCTGGCGGGAGGGCCCGGGGAGCTGTTTTTT; cdr3_aa: CASSFLAGGPGELFF
d_call: NA; j_call: TRBJ2-5; clone_size: NA; cdr3_length: 15; v_call: TRBV4-1; cdr3_nt: TGCGCCAGCAGTCTCGGAGGGCTAGCCCAAGAGACCCAGTACTTC; cdr3_aa: CASSLGGLAQETQYF
d_call: NA; j_call: TRBJ2-7; clone_size: few; cdr3_length: 11; v_call: TRBV28; cdr3_nt: TGTGCCAGCAGTTTCGGGGACGAGCAGTACTTC; cdr3_aa: CASSFGDEQYF
d_call: TRBD1; j_call: TRBJ2-3; clone_size: NA; cdr3_length: 15; v_call: TRBV5-4; cdr3_nt: TGTGCCAGCAGGTTGGACAGGGGGTGGACAGATACGCAGTATTTT; cdr3_aa: CASRLDRGWTDTQYF
d_call: TRBD1; j_call: TRBJ2-7; clone_size: NA; cdr3_length: 13; v_call: TRBV5-4; cdr3_nt: TGTGCCAGCAGCGACCCTAGGGGGCTCGAGCAGTACTTC; cdr3_aa: CASSDPRGLEQYF
d_call: NA; j_call: TRBJ1-1; clone_size: NA; cdr3_length: 16; v_call: TRBV5-1; cdr3_nt: TGCGCCAGCAGCTTAGGTGGGTCTCGGGTAAACACTGAAGCTTTCTTT; cdr3_aa: CASSLGGSRVNTEAFF
d_call: TRBD2; j_call: TRBJ2-7; clone_size: NA; cdr3_length: 15; v_call: TRBV9; cdr3_nt: TGTGCCAGCAGCCTGGGACTAGCGGGGTCCTACGAGCAGTACTTC; cdr3_aa: CASSLGLAGSYEQYF
d_call: NA; j_call: TRBJ1-1; clone_size: NA; cdr3_length: 13; v_call: TRBV2; cdr3_nt: TGTGCCAGCAGTGCACAGATGAACACTGAAGCTTTCTTT; cdr3_aa: CASSAQMNTEAFF
d_call: NA; j_call: TRBJ1-3; clone_size: few; cdr3_length: 14; v_call: TRBV3-1/TRBV3-2; cdr3_nt: TGTGCCAGCAGCCATGAGGGAGTCGGAAACACCATATATTTT; cdr3_aa: CASSHEGVGNTIYF
d_call: TRBD1; j_call: TRBJ2-7; clone_size: few; cdr3_length: 18; v_call: TRBV4-3; cdr3_nt: TGCGCCAGCAGCCAAGAACACTTAGGGGGGACAGGGAGCTACGAGCAGTACTTC; cdr3_aa: CASSQEHLGGTGSYEQYF
d_call: NA; j_call: TRBJ1-6; clone_size: NA; cdr3_length: 16; v_call: TRBV6-6; cdr3_nt: TGTGCCAGCAGTTACAAGCGGGGGGGCCGGGATTCACCCCTCCACTTT; cdr3_aa: CASSYKRGGRDSPLHF
d_call: TRBD2; j_call: TRBJ2-1; clone_size: NA; cdr3_length: 14; v_call: TRBV5-1; cdr3_nt: TGCGCCAGCAGCCCCCCCTTGGCGGGAGGGTTGGAGTTCTTC; cdr3_aa: CASSPPLAGGLEFF
d_call: NA; j_call: TRBJ1-5; clone_size: NA; cdr3_length: 13; v_call: TRBV18; cdr3_nt: TGTGCCAGCTCAGGGCGGGGCGGACAGCCCCAGCATTTT; cdr3_aa: CASSGRGGQPQHF
d_call: NA; j_call: TRBJ2-1; clone_size: NA; cdr3_length: 15; v_call: TRBV7-3; cdr3_nt: TGTGCCAGCAGCTTAACGGGACAAGGGTGGGATGAGCAGTTCTTC; cdr3_aa: CASSLTGQGWDEQFF
d_call: NA; j_call: TRBJ1-2; clone_size: NA; cdr3_length: 14; v_call: TRBV4-1; cdr3_nt: TGCGCCAGCAGCCAAGGGGCCAGGGGTGGAGGCTACACCTTC; cdr3_aa: CASSQGARGGGYTF
d_call: NA; j_call: TRBJ2-1; clone_size: NA; cdr3_length: 16; v_call: TRBV3-1/TRBV3-2; cdr3_nt: TGTGCCAGCAGCCAAGCAAGCAAGGGGGCCTACAATGAGCAGTTCTTC; cdr3_aa: CASSQASKGAYNEQFF
d_call: TRBD1; j_call: TRBJ1-4; clone_size: NA; cdr3_length: 15; v_call: TRBV19; cdr3_nt: TGTGCCAGTAGGCCGACAGGGGGGGATAGTGAAAAACTGTTTTTT; cdr3_aa: CASRPTGGDSEKLFF
d_call: TRBD2; j_call: TRBJ2-7; clone_size: NA; cdr3_length: 15; v_call: TRBV16; cdr3_nt: TGTGCCAGCAGCCAATCGGCTAGCGGGTCCTACGAGCAGTACTTC; cdr3_aa: CASSQSASGSYEQYF
d_call: NA; j_call: TRBJ1-5; clone_size: NA; cdr3_length: 12; v_call: TRBV6-2/TRBV6-3; cdr3_nt: TGTGCCAGCAGTGTTGGGGCTCGGCCCCAGCATTTT; cdr3_aa: CASSVGARPQHF
d_call: TRBD1; j_call: TRBJ2-2; clone_size: NA; cdr3_length: 14; v_call: TRBV6-5; cdr3_nt: TGTGCCAGCAGATTAGACAGGGGACACGGGGAGCTGTTTTTT; cdr3_aa: CASRLDRGHGELFF
d_call: TRBD1; j_call: TRBJ1-2; clone_size: NA; cdr3_length: 13; v_call: TRBV6-6; cdr3_nt: TGTGCCAGTAGAATACAGGGGGCGTATGGCTACACCTTC; cdr3_aa: CASRIQGAYGYTF
d_call: TRBD1; j_call: TRBJ2-7; clone_size: NA; cdr3_length: 13; v_call: TRBV19; cdr3_nt: TGTGCCAGTTCGCGGGACAGGTCCTACGAGCAGTACTTC; cdr3_aa: CASSRDRSYEQYF